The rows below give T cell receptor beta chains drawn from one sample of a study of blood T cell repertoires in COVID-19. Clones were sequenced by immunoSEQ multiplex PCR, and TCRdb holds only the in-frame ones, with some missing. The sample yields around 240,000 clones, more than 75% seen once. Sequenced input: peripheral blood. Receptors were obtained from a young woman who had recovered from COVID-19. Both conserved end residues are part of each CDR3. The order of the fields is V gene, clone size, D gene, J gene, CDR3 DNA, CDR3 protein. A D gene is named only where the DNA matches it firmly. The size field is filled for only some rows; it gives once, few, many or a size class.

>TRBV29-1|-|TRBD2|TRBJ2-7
TGCAGCGTTACTAGCGGGGGGGACGAGCAGTACTTC
CSVTSGGDEQYF
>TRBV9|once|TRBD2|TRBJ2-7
TGTGCCAGCACCCCGGGTAGCGGGGGATCGGAGCAGTACTTC
CASTPGSGGSEQYF
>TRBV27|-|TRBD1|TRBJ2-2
TGTGCCAGCAGTCGGGGACAGGGGGACCCCGGGGAGCTGTTTTTT
CASSRGQGDPGELFF
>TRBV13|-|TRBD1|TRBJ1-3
TGTGCCAGCAGCTCAGGGACAGGGTCTGGAAACACCATATATTTT
CASSSGTGSGNTIYF
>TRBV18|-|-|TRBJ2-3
TGTGCCAGCTCACCACGTACCCTAGGAGCGGCAGATACGCAGTATTTT
CASSPRTLGAADTQYF
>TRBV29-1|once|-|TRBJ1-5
TGCAGCGCTCAGGTACCCAATCAGCCCCAGCATTTT
CSAQVPNQPQHF
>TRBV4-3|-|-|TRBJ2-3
TGCGCCAGCAGTCTGTTAGGCACAGATACGCAGTATTTT
CASSLLGTDTQYF
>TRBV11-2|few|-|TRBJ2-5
TGTGCCAGCAGCTTATCAGGGAAGGAGACCCAGTACTTC
CASSLSGKETQYF
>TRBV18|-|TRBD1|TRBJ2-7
TGTGCCAGCTCGCCAGGGACAGCCTACGAGCAGTACTTC
CASSPGTAYEQYF
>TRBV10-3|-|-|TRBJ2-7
TGTGCCACCCATCCACCGGGACTCCCCTACGAGCAGTACTTC
CATHPPGLPYEQYF
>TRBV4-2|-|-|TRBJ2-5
TGTGCCAGCGGTCCGGGGGAGACCCAGTACTTC
CASGPGETQYF
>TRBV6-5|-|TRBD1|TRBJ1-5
TGTGCCAGCAGTCAACAGGGGTTCGTGGATCAGCCCCAGCATTTT
CASSQQGFVDQPQHF
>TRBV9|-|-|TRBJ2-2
TGTGCCAGCAGCGTAGATCTGGGGGGAGGGGAGCTGTTTTTT
CASSVDLGGGELFF
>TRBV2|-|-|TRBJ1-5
TGTGCCAGCAGTGTTGCTAAGAATCAGCCCCAGCATTTT
CASSVAKNQPQHF
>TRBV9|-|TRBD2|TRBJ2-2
TGTGCCAGCAGCGTAACTAGCGGGGTGAACACCGGGGAGCTGTTTTTT
CASSVTSGVNTGELFF